This TCR beta chain was identified during a study of blood T cells in healthy people across ages. The sample holds a few counts of this clonotype. The V and J ends lost 4 bases and 0 bases respectively, with 14 bases between them. This CDR3 spans 15 amino acids. In germline, CDR1 is SGDLS, CDR2 YYNGEE. A J-beta primer mix and a sample-barcoded 5' primer were used in a second PCR of about 7 to 12 cycles. TCRdb reprocessed the 5' RACE reads with MiXCR, giving one entry per CDR3 protein. The sample comprises roughly 1,100,000 distinct CDR3 sequences, under 30% of which are singletons, and 0.65% to 0.95% rests with the top ten. These data were also filed under a second study, of T cells of mothers and their children. That source notes: The data showed no persistent microchimeric T cell clones.

This clonotype originated in a girl aged 2 to 9 in good health. What was sequenced was blood. The J gene is TRBJ2-7, the V gene TRBV9, with no clear D. CDR3 bases: TGTGCCAGCAGCCCCTCCGGAGAAAGCTCCTACGAGCAGTACTTC. Its protein is CASSPSGESSYEQYF.